This T cell receptor beta chain was obtained from a study of T-cell reconstitution after alpha-beta-depleted transplantation in children. In this sample, this clonotype turned up many times. The germline gives CDR1 SEHNR, CDR2 FQNEAQ (reference sequence). CDR3 size: 17 residues. J gave up 4 bases and V 1 base, and 10 bases lay outside the gene matches. Unique molecular identifiers featured in how the TCRbeta library was prepared. TCRdb re-analysed the PCR reads in MiXCR, keeping a single row per CDR3 protein. This sample yields 380,000 or so distinct CDR3 sequences, of which less than 15% are seen a single time; 3.5% to 4.5% belongs to the top ten.

This chain connects TRBV7-9 to TRBJ2-1, with 7 nucleotides matching TRBD1. The sequencing used PBMCs, collected from the stem cell graft. The receptor was derived from a human donor who donated a stem cell graft to a child with Fanconi anemia. CDR3 DNA: TGTGCCAGCAGCTTAGGCCTGGGGGACAGCCTTTACAATGAGCAGTTCTTC. This gives the protein CASSLGLGDSLYNEQFF.